This TCR beta chain was sequenced for a study of identical twins. Overall study results and limits: Interpretation of the results relied on cross-sectional statistical analysis and not on following the same donors. Insertions ran lower in abundant cord blood beta clonotypes, though not in memory repertoires.

Germline values: CDR1 SEHNR, CDR2 FQNEAQ (reference sequence). This CDR3 spans 14 amino acids. V lost 3 bases and J 3 bases, leaving 10 bases between the germline ends. With regard to this clonotype: Its target is unknown.

TCRdb re-called the 5' RACE reads through MiXCR, storing one row per CDR3 protein. The repertoire holds hundreds of thousands of distinct CDR3 sequences, around 24% seen once, with 0.45% to 0.5% in the top ten. The same data also contributed to another study, on yellow fever vaccine responses in identical twins.

The chain couples TRBV7-9 to TRBJ2-3; a possible D gene is TRBD1 (6 bases). Sequencing used CD4+ T cells sorted from blood. This receptor was obtained from a woman between 18 and 30 years old in good health. The DNA of the CDR3 is TGTGCCAGCAGCTTTCCGACAGGAACAGATACGCAGTATTTT. It encodes CASSFPTGTDTQYF.